The clone carrying this T cell receptor (beta chain) has more than one count but fewer than ten. The sample belongs to a study of human T cells and chemical hapten exposure. MiXCR, run by TCRdb on the RACE reads, gives a single entry per CDR3 protein. The sample lists approximately 97,000 distinct CDR3 sequences; over 10% were seen once. Time point indicated: patch test 2, 6 weeks after DPC sensitization. Documented treatment: therapeutic diphenylcyclopropenone sensitization with weekly scalp DPC. CDR1 is KGHSH and CDR2 is LQKENI in the germline V gene. The length of the CDR3 is 13 residues. With 5 bases clipped from V and 6 bases from J, the junction kept 5 bases outside the gene matches.

The clonotype was recovered from a middle-aged woman with alopecia areata. Some clones in this sample may be carry-over from other donors' samples. This specimen consisted of whole blood, obtained in connection with sensitization to the hapten diphenylcyclopropenone (DPC). The chain couples TRBV18 to TRBJ1-2; 8 bases are shared with TRBD1. CDR3 in amino acids: CASSSGQGHGYTF. The CDR3 DNA sequence: TGTGCCAGCTCATCAGGACAGGGCCATGGCTACACCTTC. The variable domain in full, completed from reference TRBV18 and TRBJ1-2, reads NAGVMQNPRHLVRRRGQEARLRCSPMKGHSHVYWYRQLPEEGLKFMVYLQKENIIDESGMPKERFSAEFPKEGPSILRIQQVVRGDSAAYFCASSSGQGHGYTFGSGTRLTVV.